A selection of T cell receptor beta chains follows, all from one sample in a study of control samples from healthy donors and cancer patients. Measured with immunoSEQ multiplex PCR; TCRdb has only the in-frame clones, and not every one. The table records roughly 90,000 clones, roughly 82% of them present only once. Specimen: blood. These receptor sequences come from an older woman in good health. CDR3s include the opening cysteine and the closing phenylalanine or tryptophan. D genes are given only for firm matches. Where a row states a size, it is once, few, many or the class of an expanded clone; other rows omit it.

cdr3_aa: CSAYNGETQYF
cdr3_nt: TGCAGTGCTTATAACGGGGAGACCCAGTACTTC
clone_size: once
v_call: TRBV20-1
j_call: TRBJ2-5
d_call: -

cdr3_aa: CASSLLSSGNTIYF
cdr3_nt: TGTGCCAGCAGCCTACTGAGCTCTGGAAACACCATATATTTT
clone_size: -
v_call: TRBV21-1
j_call: TRBJ1-3
d_call: -

cdr3_aa: CASSHGTNEKLFF
cdr3_nt: TGCGCCAGCAGCCACGGAACTAATGAAAAACTGTTTTTT
clone_size: -
v_call: TRBV4-1
j_call: TRBJ1-4
d_call: -

cdr3_aa: CASSWTINTEAFF
cdr3_nt: TGTGCCAGCAGCTGGACAATAAACACTGAAGCTTTCTTT
clone_size: once
v_call: TRBV5-5
j_call: TRBJ1-1
d_call: -

cdr3_aa: CASSLTTTNEKLFF
cdr3_nt: TGTGCCAGCTCACTTACAACAACTAATGAAAAACTGTTTTTT
clone_size: -
v_call: TRBV18
j_call: TRBJ1-4
d_call: -

cdr3_aa: CASSSEPTGELFF
cdr3_nt: TGTGCCAGCAGCTCAGAACCTACCGGGGAGCTGTTTTTT
clone_size: -
v_call: TRBV6-5
j_call: TRBJ2-2
d_call: -

cdr3_aa: CASSLAGGPTTDTQYF
cdr3_nt: TGTGCCAGCAGTTTAGCGGGGGGACCCACCACAGATACGCAGTATTTT
clone_size: -
v_call: TRBV27
j_call: TRBJ2-3
d_call: TRBD2

cdr3_aa: CSVEKSSYNEQFF
cdr3_nt: TGCAGCGTTGAAAAGAGCTCCTACAATGAGCAGTTCTTC
clone_size: -
v_call: TRBV29-1
j_call: TRBJ2-1
d_call: -

cdr3_aa: CAAGQINYGYTF
cdr3_nt: TGTGCAGCTGGCCAAATTAACTATGGCTACACCTTC
clone_size: -
v_call: TRBV28
j_call: TRBJ1-2
d_call: -

cdr3_aa: CASSLAGTSGGTDTQYF
cdr3_nt: TGTGCCAGCAGCTTAGCAGGGACTAGCGGGGGCACAGATACGCAGTATTTT
clone_size: -
v_call: TRBV7-2
j_call: TRBJ2-3
d_call: TRBD2

cdr3_aa: CASSFPLAGGPNEQFF
cdr3_nt: TGTGCCAGCAGCTTTCCACTAGCGGGAGGGCCAAATGAGCAGTTCTTC
clone_size: -
v_call: TRBV5-6
j_call: TRBJ2-1
d_call: TRBD2

cdr3_aa: CASSVGFGTGAYEQYF
cdr3_nt: TGTGCCAGCAGCGTAGGTTTCGGGACAGGGGCCTACGAGCAGTACTTC
clone_size: -
v_call: TRBV9
j_call: TRBJ2-7
d_call: TRBD1

cdr3_aa: CATSRDEWGVQETQYF
cdr3_nt: TGTGCCACCAGCAGAGATGAGTGGGGGGTTCAAGAGACCCAGTACTTC
clone_size: -
v_call: TRBV15
j_call: TRBJ2-5
d_call: -

cdr3_aa: CATRTGSVSHYTF
cdr3_nt: TGTGCCACCAGGACAGGTTCGGTCTCTCACTACACCTTC
clone_size: few
v_call: TRBV15
j_call: TRBJ1-2
d_call: -

cdr3_aa: CASRGTDYEQYF
cdr3_nt: TGTGCCAGCAGGGGGACAGACTACGAGCAGTACTTC
clone_size: -
v_call: TRBV6-5
j_call: TRBJ2-7
d_call: TRBD1

cdr3_aa: CASQIGVSDREAFF
cdr3_nt: TGTGCCAGTCAGATCGGGGTGAGCGACAGGGAAGCTTTCTTT
clone_size: -
v_call: TRBV7-9
j_call: TRBJ1-1
d_call: -

cdr3_aa: CASSVGGLAYYEQFF
cdr3_nt: TGTGCCAGCAGCGTAGGGGGACTAGCGTACTATGAGCAGTTCTTC
clone_size: -
v_call: TRBV9
j_call: TRBJ2-1
d_call: TRBD2

cdr3_aa: CASSRRYNSPLHF
cdr3_nt: TGTGCCAGTAGTCGGAGGTATAATTCACCCCTCCACTTT
clone_size: -
v_call: TRBV19
j_call: TRBJ1-6
d_call: -

cdr3_aa: CASRTEGRSYNEQFF
cdr3_nt: TGTGCCAGCAGGACGGAGGGACGCTCCTACAATGAGCAGTTCTTC
clone_size: -
v_call: TRBV2
j_call: TRBJ2-1
d_call: -

cdr3_aa: CASSLGTVYGYTF
cdr3_nt: TGTGCCAGCAGCTTAGGGACGGTATATGGCTACACCTTC
clone_size: few
v_call: TRBV7-8
j_call: TRBJ1-2
d_call: -

cdr3_aa: CASSPSGGRAEKLFF
cdr3_nt: TGTGCCAGCAGCCCATCAGGGGGCCGCGCTGAAAAACTGTTTTTT
clone_size: -
v_call: TRBV6-6
j_call: TRBJ1-4
d_call: TRBD1

cdr3_aa: CASSHSSSGRKEQFF
cdr3_nt: TGTGCCAGCAGCCATTCTTCTAGCGGGAGGAAGGAGCAGTTCTTC
clone_size: -
v_call: TRBV3-1/TRBV3-2
j_call: TRBJ2-1
d_call: TRBD2

cdr3_aa: CASKDPGGSPLHF
cdr3_nt: TGTGCCAGCAAAGACCCAGGTGGGTCACCCCTCCACTTT
clone_size: -
v_call: TRBV19
j_call: TRBJ1-6
d_call: -

cdr3_aa: CASSLAPGLSFQPQHF
cdr3_nt: TGTGCCAGCAGTCTTGCCCCGGGACTTTCCTTTCAGCCCCAGCATTTT
clone_size: -
v_call: TRBV28
j_call: TRBJ1-5
d_call: -

cdr3_aa: CASSLSGYQETQYF
cdr3_nt: TGTGCCAGCAGCTTATCTGGGTACCAAGAGACCCAGTACTTC
clone_size: few
v_call: TRBV7-2
j_call: TRBJ2-5
d_call: -

cdr3_aa: CASGRDTQYF
cdr3_nt: TGTGCCAGCGGGCGGGATACGCAGTATTTT
clone_size: -
v_call: TRBV2
j_call: TRBJ2-3
d_call: -

cdr3_aa: CASSFSTGNYGYTF
cdr3_nt: TGTGCCAGCAGTTTTAGCACAGGAAACTATGGCTACACCTTC
clone_size: -
v_call: TRBV27
j_call: TRBJ1-2
d_call: -

cdr3_aa: CATRRTNTEAFF
cdr3_nt: TGTGCCACCAGACGGACGAACACTGAAGCTTTCTTT
clone_size: once
v_call: TRBV10-3
j_call: TRBJ1-1
d_call: -

cdr3_aa: CASSPQYGGEGIIYF
cdr3_nt: TGTGCCAGCAGCCCCCAATATGGCGGTGAGGGGATCATATATTTT
clone_size: once
v_call: TRBV7-9
j_call: TRBJ1-3
d_call: -

cdr3_aa: CASSQETGMGSPLHF
cdr3_nt: TGTGCCAGCAGCCAAGAGACAGGCATGGGTTCACCCCTCCACTTT
clone_size: few
v_call: TRBV4-2
j_call: TRBJ1-6
d_call: -

cdr3_aa: CASSAGTGANEQYF
cdr3_nt: TGTGCCAGCAGTGCCGGGACAGGGGCCAACGAGCAGTACTTC
clone_size: few
v_call: TRBV27
j_call: TRBJ2-7
d_call: TRBD1

cdr3_aa: CASSLPSRGRLTGELFF
cdr3_nt: TGTGCCAGCAGCCTCCCCTCTAGAGGGAGGCTGACCGGGGAGCTGTTTTTT
clone_size: once
v_call: TRBV3-1/TRBV3-2
j_call: TRBJ2-2
d_call: -

cdr3_aa: CASSLRDTQYF
cdr3_nt: TGCGCCAGCAGCTTGAGGGATACGCAGTATTTT
clone_size: -
v_call: TRBV5-1
j_call: TRBJ2-3
d_call: -

cdr3_aa: CASSMDRGDARNTQYF
cdr3_nt: TGTGCCAGCAGCATGGACAGGGGGGATGCGCGGAATACGCAGTATTTT
clone_size: few
v_call: TRBV9
j_call: TRBJ2-3
d_call: TRBD1

cdr3_aa: CASSSQGSTEAFF
cdr3_nt: TGTGCCAGCAGCTCACAGGGGAGCACTGAAGCTTTCTTT
clone_size: -
v_call: TRBV11-2
j_call: TRBJ1-1
d_call: TRBD1

cdr3_aa: CASSIGQIILNTEAFF
cdr3_nt: TGTGCCAGTAGTATAGGGCAGATAATATTGAACACTGAAGCTTTCTTT
clone_size: -
v_call: TRBV19
j_call: TRBJ1-1
d_call: -

cdr3_aa: CASSAELNTEAFF
cdr3_nt: TGTGCCAGCAGTGCCGAGTTGAACACTGAAGCTTTCTTT
clone_size: -
v_call: TRBV2
j_call: TRBJ1-1
d_call: -

cdr3_aa: CASRSGQGNQPQHF
cdr3_nt: TGTGCCAGCAGGTCCGGACAGGGGAATCAGCCCCAGCATTTT
clone_size: -
v_call: TRBV6-5
j_call: TRBJ1-5
d_call: TRBD1

cdr3_aa: CASSSRPRTGGVRNGYTF
cdr3_nt: TGTGCCAGCAGTTCCCGCCCCCGGACAGGGGGCGTAAGGAATGGCTACACCTTC
clone_size: -
v_call: TRBV27
j_call: TRBJ1-2
d_call: TRBD1

cdr3_aa: CASSRTGRVLQPQHF
cdr3_nt: TGTGCCAGCAGTCGGACAGGGAGAGTACTTCAGCCCCAGCATTTT
clone_size: once
v_call: TRBV6-5
j_call: TRBJ1-5
d_call: TRBD1

cdr3_aa: CASSSRDRASYEQYF
cdr3_nt: TGTGCCAGCAGTAGCCGGGACAGGGCCTCCTACGAGCAGTACTTC
clone_size: -
v_call: TRBV6-5
j_call: TRBJ2-7
d_call: TRBD1

cdr3_aa: CASSLALGGLEGYTF
cdr3_nt: TGTGCCAGCAGCTTAGCATTAGGGGGCCTAGAGGGCTACACCTTC
clone_size: once
v_call: TRBV7-8
j_call: TRBJ1-2
d_call: TRBD1

cdr3_aa: CASSYGNTIYF
cdr3_nt: TGTGCCAGCAGTTACGGAAACACCATATATTTT
clone_size: -
v_call: TRBV12-3/TRBV12-4
j_call: TRBJ1-3
d_call: -

cdr3_aa: CASSYSRQGGGYTF
cdr3_nt: TGTGCCAGCAGTTACTCGAGACAGGGCGGAGGCTACACCTTC
clone_size: -
v_call: TRBV6-5
j_call: TRBJ1-2
d_call: TRBD1

cdr3_aa: CASRLAGGMVQETQYF
cdr3_nt: TGTGCCAGCAGACTAGCGGGGGGGATGGTACAAGAGACCCAGTACTTC
clone_size: -
v_call: TRBV7-2
j_call: TRBJ2-5
d_call: TRBD2

cdr3_aa: CASYVNTEAFF
cdr3_nt: TGTGCCAGCTATGTGAACACTGAAGCTTTCTTT
clone_size: -
v_call: TRBV28
j_call: TRBJ1-1
d_call: -

cdr3_aa: CASSVGDPKELFF
cdr3_nt: TGTGCCAGTAGCGTGGGGGATCCGAAGGAACTGTTTTTT
clone_size: -
v_call: TRBV19
j_call: TRBJ1-4
d_call: -

cdr3_aa: CASSYRHRGGPGELFF
cdr3_nt: TGTGCCAGCAGTTACAGGCACAGGGGAGGTCCCGGGGAGCTGTTTTTT
clone_size: -
v_call: TRBV6-5
j_call: TRBJ2-2
d_call: -

cdr3_aa: CASQQGGSNTGELFF
cdr3_nt: TGCGCCAGCCAACAGGGAGGATCGAACACCGGGGAGCTGTTTTTT
clone_size: -
v_call: TRBV5-1
j_call: TRBJ2-2
d_call: -

cdr3_aa: CASSSGTSFFF
cdr3_nt: TGCGCCAGCAGCTCAGGGACTAGTTTTTTCTTC
clone_size: -
v_call: TRBV5-1
j_call: TRBJ2-1
d_call: TRBD2

cdr3_aa: CASAGTGARVNTEAFF
cdr3_nt: TGTGCCAGTGCCGGGACAGGTGCCAGGGTGAACACTGAAGCTTTCTTT
clone_size: -
v_call: TRBV19
j_call: TRBJ1-1
d_call: TRBD1

cdr3_aa: CASSYDSSYNSPLHF
cdr3_nt: TGTGCCAGCAGCTACGATTCCTCCTATAATTCACCCCTCCACTTT
clone_size: -
v_call: TRBV7-2
j_call: TRBJ1-6
d_call: -

cdr3_aa: CASSLWGSDRKATNEKLFF
cdr3_nt: TGCGCCAGCAGCTTGTGGGGTTCTGACCGAAAAGCAACTAATGAAAAACTGTTTTTT
clone_size: -
v_call: TRBV5-1
j_call: TRBJ1-4
d_call: -